A single sample is the source of the 10 T cell receptor beta chains below, sequenced in a study of vaccination and CD4 T cells after COVID-19 (dated by TCRdb to the early 2020s). Reading the label with the study, this specimen's treatment or condition is: 10-day PBMC culture with coronavirus spike peptide pools or control peptides (ViraFEST assay). CD4+ T cells from unexposed donors were collected before the COVID-19 pandemic (2011-2018). For these receptors, no antigen is known. Library method: PCR. The reads were generated on an Illumina iSeq 100. DNA from cultured CD4+ T cells was subjected to TCR sequencing with the Oncomine TCR Beta short-read assay at the Johns Hopkins FTIC core. Genomic DNA was extracted from the cultured CD4+ T cells with the QIAamp micro DNA kit. TCRdb reprocessing: public reads trimmed at Q25 with fastp, clones called with MiXCR, in-frame beta chains kept. Identical CDR3 proteins give one entry, which carries the most common genes and DNA. For this sample there are about 10,000 distinct CDR3 sequences; about 30% appear just once. Of the sample, 10% to 15% is held by the ten largest clones.

Sequenced material: CD4+ T cells from blood, cultured in vitro. The receptors originated from a human donor in good health.

This clonotype was seen a few times. The genes are TRBV20-1 and TRBJ2-2, with TRBD2 identical over 8 bases. Germline lookup yields CDR1 DFQATT and CDR2 SNEGSKA (reference sequence). The CDR3 is 15 residues long. J gave up 5 bases and V 6 bases, and 11 bases lay outside the gene matches. The CDR3 region is CSASGGRGRTGELFF. The CDR3 DNA reads TGCAGTGCCAGCGGGGGCAGGGGAAGAACCGGGGAGCTGTTTTTT.

This clonotype rates as medium-sized (0.01 to 0.1%). The rearrangement uses TRBV7-9 and TRBJ2-7; a possible D gene is TRBD1 (6 bases). This CDR3 is 15 amino acids long. V lost 4 bases to trimming and J lost 2 bases, with 15 bases between them. CDR1 and CDR2 from the germline V gene are SEHNR and FQNEAQ (reference sequence). CDR3 in amino acids: CASSSTDRTPYEQYF. CDR3 DNA: TGTGCCAGCAGCTCGACCGACAGGACCCCCTACGAGCAGTACTTC.

This clonotype appeared a few times. The chain has TRBV20-1 and TRBJ1-2; TRBD1 might be the D (5 bases). Germline CDR1 is DFQATT and CDR2 is SNEGSKA (reference sequence). The ends were cut back, 7 bases at V and 8 bases at J, with 14 bases in the middle. This CDR3 is 11 amino acids long. The CDR3 DNA reads as TGCAGTGAGGGGACTGAATCGGGCTACACCTTC. Amino acid sequence: CSEGTESGYTF.

This clonotype is categorized as medium-sized. The CDR3 DNA reads as TGTGCCAGCAGCTTCGGGACAGACAGGGCCTATGGCTACACCTTC. Protein: CASSFGTDRAYGYTF. The chain joins TRBV7-2 to TRBJ1-2; TRBD1 matches 7 bases. V lost 3 bases, J lost 4 bases, and 8 bases stayed unmatched. Germline loops: CDR1 SGHTA, CDR2 FQGNSA. CDR3 length equals 15 residues.

The chain is built from TRBV20-1 and TRBJ2-7, with TRBD1 matching 8 bases. CDR1 is DFQATT and CDR2 is SNEGSKA in the germline V gene (reference sequence). The CDR3 is made up of 15 amino acids. V dropped 0 bases and J dropped 7; count of bases not matched to a gene: 11. As DNA, the CDR3 is TGCAGTGCTAGAGATCCGGACAGGGTTTGGAGGGAGCAGTACTTC. Protein: CSARDPDRVWREQYF.

The table lists this clonotype with a few counts. This sequence joins TRBV7-2 and TRBJ2-7; D not resolved. Germline CDR1 reads SGHTA; CDR2 reads FQGNSA. CDR3 length: 14 residues. V was cut by 5 bases and J by 3 bases, with 14 bases left in between. The CDR3 protein is CASSPSRSLYEQYF. CDR3 bases: TGTGCCAGCAGCCCCTCAAGGTCCCTCTACGAGCAGTACTTC.

By frequency in the sample, this clonotype is medium-sized. V usage is TRBV19 and J usage is TRBJ1-2, with 7 bases fitting TRBD1. Germline assignment: CDR1 LNHDA and CDR2 SQIVND (reference sequence). With V trimmed by 5 bases and J by 4 bases, 10 bases remained unmatched. The CDR3 spans 15 residues. CDR3 sequence (DNA): TGTGCCAGTAGTCCCCCGCCCGGACAGGCCTATGGCTACACCTTC. Translated, it gives CASSPPPGQAYGYTF.

This chain joins TRBV20-1 and TRBJ2-1; TRBD2 matches at 11 bases. The CDR3 extends over 15 amino acids. The trim removed 1 base at V and 5 bases at J, leaving 4 bases unmatched. The germline gives CDR1 DFQATT, CDR2 SNEGSKA (reference sequence). The DNA of the CDR3 is TGCAGTGCTAGAGGGCTAGCGGGAGGCAACAATGAGCAGTTCTTC. Encoded protein: CSARGLAGGNNEQFF.

Only a few counts were recorded for this clonotype. The chain joins TRBV7-2 to TRBJ2-2, with D unclear. The V end lost 1 base, the J end lost 3 bases, and 0 bases lay between the germline ends. The length of the CDR3 is 12 residues. The germline gives CDR1 SGHTA, CDR2 FQGNSA. CDR3 loop: CASSLDTGELFF. The DNA for the CDR3 is TGTGCCAGCAGCTTAGACACCGGGGAGCTGTTTTTT.

The V call is TRBV19, the J call TRBJ2-2, with a weak D call TRBD2 (5 bases). The length of the CDR3 is 16 residues. V was shortened by 5 bases and J by 5 bases, with 18 bases between the two germline ends. The V gene's germline CDR1 is LNHDA and CDR2 SQIVND (reference sequence). DNA of the CDR3: TGTGCCAGTAGTGCCTTCGGGATCCTTCAGACCGGGGAGCTGTTTTTT. It encodes CASSAFGILQTGELFF.